A single sample is the source of the 14 T cell receptor beta chains below, sequenced in a study of cytomegalovirus exposure and HLA in healthy donors. TCRdb's table, derived via immunoSEQ multiplex PCR, lists solely in-frame clones and lacks some. The repertoire holds approximately 150,000 clones, with roughly nine tenths as singletons. The material sequenced was PBMCs. These receptors originate from a woman aged 18 to 35 in good health and CMV-seropositive.

The chain is built from TRBV11-2 and TRBJ1-5, with TRBD1 matching over 7 bases. The CDR3 sequence is 14 residues long. Trimming at V came to 5 bases and at J to 7 bases, leaving 8 bases not matched to a gene. Germline assignment: CDR1 SGHAT and CDR2 FQNNGV. CDR3 loop: CASSRTGGRQPQHF. The CDR3 bases are TGTGCCAGCAGCCGGACAGGAGGAAGGCAGCCCCAGCATTTT.

The sample holds one count of this clone. V gene TRBV5-4 combines with J gene TRBJ1-4, with D perhaps TRBD1 (5 bases). This CDR3 region has 15 residues. CDR1 is SGHNT and CDR2 is YYREEE in the germline V gene (reference sequence). V was cut by 5 bases and J by 4 bases, with 15 bases left in between. The CDR3 sequence: CASRDGGADNEKLFF. CDR3 coding DNA: TGTGCCAGCAGGGACGGCGGGGCGGATAATGAAAAACTGTTTTTT.

This chain connects TRBV6-1 to TRBJ2-2, with D perhaps matching TRBD1 (5 bases). The CDR3 is made up of 12 amino acids. Germline loops: CDR1 MNHNS, CDR2 SASEGT. V was shortened by 5 bases and J by 6 bases, with 7 bases between the two germline ends. The CDR3 reads CASSRGPGELFF. The CDR3, as DNA: TGTGCCAGCAGTAGGGGTCCCGGGGAGCTGTTTTTT.

The V gene is TRBV30, the J gene TRBJ2-5; 7 nucleotides agree with TRBD2. The junction had 12 bases not matched to a gene; V was cut back by 1 base and J by 7 bases. Per germline, CDR1 GTSNPN and CDR2 SVGIG (reference sequence). CDR3 length: 15 residues. The CDR3 coding sequence is TGTGCCTGGAGTGATTTGGTGGGAGGGCCCGGGACCCAGTACTTC. It yields the protein CAWSDLVGGPGTQYF.

The chain employs TRBV5-6 and TRBJ2-1, with D perhaps matching TRBD2 (5 bases). V was shortened by 0 bases and J by 2 bases, with 6 bases between the two germline ends. The CDR3 extends over 14 amino acids. CDR1 and CDR2 from the germline V gene are SGHDT and YYEEEE. CDR3: CASSLDGAYNEQFF. DNA for the CDR3: TGTGCCAGCAGCTTGGACGGGGCCTACAATGAGCAGTTCTTC.

V usage is TRBV19 and J usage is TRBJ2-1, with 7 positions matching TRBD1. CDR1 and CDR2 from the germline V gene are LNHDA and SQIVND (reference sequence). The CDR3 spans 16 residues. V dropped 5 bases and J dropped 0; count of bases not matched to a gene: 7. The CDR3 protein is CASSPRTGFSYNEQFF. The CDR3 nucleotides are TGTGCCAGTAGTCCTCGGACAGGCTTCTCCTACAATGAGCAGTTCTTC.

The J gene is TRBJ2-7, the V gene TRBV9, with 8 bases fitting TRBD2. The trim removed 4 bases at V and 3 bases at J, leaving 6 bases unmatched. This CDR3 contains 14 residues. Germline V gene data show CDR1 as SGDLS and CDR2 as YYNGEE. The CDR3 reads CASSTTGTSYEQYF. For the CDR3, the DNA is TGTGCCAGCAGCACAACCGGGACTAGCTACGAGCAGTACTTC.

The chain joins TRBV4-1 to TRBJ2-1; TRBD1 agrees at 9 bases. The CDR3 loop spans 14 amino acids. Unmatched junction bases numbered 4, after V lost 3 bases and J lost 7 bases. Germline CDR1 MGHRA, CDR2 YSYEKL. CDR3 nucleotide sequence: TGCGCCAGCAGCCAGGAACAGGGGGCAAATGAGCAGTTCTTC. It translates to CASSQEQGANEQFF.

The chain recombines TRBV7-9 with TRBJ2-7, with 10 positions matching TRBD2. The CDR3 contains 15 residues. The V segment lost 3 bases and the J segment 2 bases; nucleotides outside the gene matches: 4. CDR1 and CDR2 from the germline V gene are SEHNR and FQNEAQ (reference sequence). CDR3 sequence: CASSFVAGGAYEQYF. The DNA for the CDR3 is TGTGCCAGCAGCTTCGTAGCGGGAGGCGCCTACGAGCAGTACTTC.

This chain links TRBV14 with TRBJ1-2; 8 bases fit TRBD1. The junction had 3 bases not matched to a gene; V was cut back by 1 base and J by 5 bases. The CDR3 runs to 14 residues. Looked up from germline, CDR1 is SGHDN and CDR2 is FVKESK. CDR3 sequence (DNA): TGTGCCAGCAGCCAAGGCAGGGGGCATTATGGCTACACCTTC. Translation gives CASSQGRGHYGYTF.

The chain links TRBV15 to TRBJ2-1, with 8 bases that match TRBD2. The V gene end was trimmed by 4 bases and the J gene end by 8 bases; junction bases not matched to a gene: 13. Per germline, CDR1 LNHNV and CDR2 YYDKDF (reference sequence). This CDR3 spans 16 amino acids. CDR3 DNA: TGTGCCACCAGCACCAGATCTGGACTAGCCATCGATGAGCAGTTCTTC. This sequence encodes CATSTRSGLAIDEQFF.

The chain recombines TRBV29-1 with TRBJ2-5; tentative D call: TRBD1 (6 bases). Trimming shortened V by 0 bases and J by 5 bases, and 16 bases separated the two germline ends. CDR3 size: 15 residues. Germline assignment: CDR1 SQVTM and CDR2 ANQGSEA. CDR3 protein: CSVEDGQGKGETQYF. In nucleotides, the CDR3 is TGCAGCGTTGAAGATGGCCAGGGGAAGGGGGAGACCCAGTACTTC.

V gene TRBV6-5 combines with J gene TRBJ2-7, with a weak D call TRBD1 (5 bases). The CDR3 totals 15 residues. The ends were cut back, 4 bases at V and 0 bases at J, with 13 bases in the middle. Looked up from germline, CDR1 is MNHEY and CDR2 is SVGAGI. CDR3 DNA: TGTGCCAGCAGTTCGCAGGGCCCTTACTCCTACGAGCAGTACTTC. Its translation: CASSSQGPYSYEQYF.

This clone was seen once. The chain carries TRBV7-6 and TRBJ1-2; 9 nucleotides align to TRBD1. From germline, CDR1 is SGHVS and CDR2 FNYEAQ. V lost 5 bases to trimming and J lost 8 bases; unmatched junction nucleotides: 6. The CDR3 is 13 residues long. The CDR3 spells CASSLGTGRGYTF. DNA for the CDR3: TGTGCCAGCAGCCTCGGGACAGGGCGAGGCTACACCTTC.